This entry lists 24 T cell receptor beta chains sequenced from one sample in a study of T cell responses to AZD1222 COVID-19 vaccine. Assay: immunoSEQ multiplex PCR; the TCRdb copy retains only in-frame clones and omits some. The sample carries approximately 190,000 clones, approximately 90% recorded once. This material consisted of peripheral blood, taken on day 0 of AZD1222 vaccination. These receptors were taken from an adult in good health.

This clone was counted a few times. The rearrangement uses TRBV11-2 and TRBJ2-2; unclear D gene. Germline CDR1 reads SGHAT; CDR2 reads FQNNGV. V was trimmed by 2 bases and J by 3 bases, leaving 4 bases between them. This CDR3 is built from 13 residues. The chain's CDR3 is CASSLLDTGELFF. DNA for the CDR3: TGTGCCAGCAGCTTACTCGACACCGGGGAGCTGTTTTTT.

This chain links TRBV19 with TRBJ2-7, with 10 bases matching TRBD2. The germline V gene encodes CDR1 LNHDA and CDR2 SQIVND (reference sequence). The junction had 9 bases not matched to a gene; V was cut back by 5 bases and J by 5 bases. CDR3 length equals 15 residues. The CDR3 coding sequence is TGTGCCAGTAGTGTTCAGCGGGAGGGCCACAACGAGCAGTACTTC. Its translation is CASSVQREGHNEQYF.

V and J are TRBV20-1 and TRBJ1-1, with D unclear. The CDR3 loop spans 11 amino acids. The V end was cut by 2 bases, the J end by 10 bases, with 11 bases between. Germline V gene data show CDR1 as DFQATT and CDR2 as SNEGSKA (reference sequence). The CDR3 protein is CSARSDRGAFF. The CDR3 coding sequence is TGCAGTGCTAGATCCGATAGAGGAGCTTTCTTT.

DNA of the CDR3: TGCGCCAGCAGCCCGGACACTAGCGGGGCTTACGAGCAGTACTTC. Translating gives CASSPDTSGAYEQYF. The rearrangement links TRBV5-1 to TRBJ2-7, with TRBD2 matching over 10 bases. V was clipped by 4 bases and J by 4 bases; unmatched bases: 8. Germline CDR1 is SGHRS and CDR2 is YFSETQ. CDR3 length: 15 amino acids. Looking up the rest from reference TRBV5-1 and TRBJ2-7 gives the full variable domain: KAGVTQTPRYLIKTRGQQVTLSCSPISGHRSVSWYQQTPGQGLQFLFEYFSETQRNKGNFPGRFSGRQFSNSRSEMNVSTLELGDSALYLCASSPDTSGAYEQYFGPGTRLTVT.

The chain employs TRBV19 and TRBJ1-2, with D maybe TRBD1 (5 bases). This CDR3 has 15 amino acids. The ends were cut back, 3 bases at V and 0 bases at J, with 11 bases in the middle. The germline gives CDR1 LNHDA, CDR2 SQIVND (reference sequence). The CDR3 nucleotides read TGTGCCAGTAGTATCCCGGGACTAGCTAACTATGGCTACACCTTC. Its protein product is CASSIPGLANYGYTF.

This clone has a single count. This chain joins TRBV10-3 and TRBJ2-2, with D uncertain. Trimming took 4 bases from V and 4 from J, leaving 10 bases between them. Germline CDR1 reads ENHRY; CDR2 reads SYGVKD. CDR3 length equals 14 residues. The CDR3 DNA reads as TGTGCCATCAGTGCGGACGCGTCCACCGGGGAGCTGTTTTTT. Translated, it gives CAISADASTGELFF.

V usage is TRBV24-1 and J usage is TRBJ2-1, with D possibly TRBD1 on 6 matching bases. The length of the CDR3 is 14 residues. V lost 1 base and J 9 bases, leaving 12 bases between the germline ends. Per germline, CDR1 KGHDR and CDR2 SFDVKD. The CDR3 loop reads CATSDFAGDVEQFF. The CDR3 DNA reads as TGTGCCACCAGTGATTTCGCAGGGGATGTTGAGCAGTTCTTC.

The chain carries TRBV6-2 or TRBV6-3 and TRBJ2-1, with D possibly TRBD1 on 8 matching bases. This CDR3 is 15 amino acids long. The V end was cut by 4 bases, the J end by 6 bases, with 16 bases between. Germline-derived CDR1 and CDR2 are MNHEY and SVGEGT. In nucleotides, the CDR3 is TGTGCCAGCAGTTCCGACAGGGGCGGGGGCAATGAGCAGTTCTTC. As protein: CASSSDRGGGNEQFF.

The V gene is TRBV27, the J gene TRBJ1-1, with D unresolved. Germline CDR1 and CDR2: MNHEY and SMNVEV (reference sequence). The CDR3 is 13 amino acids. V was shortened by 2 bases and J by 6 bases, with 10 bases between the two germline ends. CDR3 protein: CASSLNAQSEAFF. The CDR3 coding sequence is TGTGCCAGCAGTTTAAACGCGCAATCTGAAGCTTTCTTT.

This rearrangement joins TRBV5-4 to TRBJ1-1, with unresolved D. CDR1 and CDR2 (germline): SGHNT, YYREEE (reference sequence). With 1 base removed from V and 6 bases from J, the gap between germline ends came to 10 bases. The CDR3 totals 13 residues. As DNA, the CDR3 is TGTGCCAGCAGCTTGAAAGGGTTCTCTGAAGCTTTCTTT. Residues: CASSLKGFSEAFF.

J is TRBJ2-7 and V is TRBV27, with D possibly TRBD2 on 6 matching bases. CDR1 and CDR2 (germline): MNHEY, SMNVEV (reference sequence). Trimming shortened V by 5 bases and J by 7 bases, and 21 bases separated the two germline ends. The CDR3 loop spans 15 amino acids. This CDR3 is CASSPTSGRDREQYF. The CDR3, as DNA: TGTGCCAGCAGTCCAACATCCGGGAGAGATCGTGAGCAGTACTTC.

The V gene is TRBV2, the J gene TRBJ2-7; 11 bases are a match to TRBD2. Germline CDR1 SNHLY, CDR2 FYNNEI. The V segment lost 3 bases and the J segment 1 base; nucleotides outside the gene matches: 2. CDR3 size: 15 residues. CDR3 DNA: TGTGCCAGCAGTGAGGGACTAGCGGTGTCCTACGAGCAGTACTTC. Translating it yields CASSEGLAVSYEQYF.

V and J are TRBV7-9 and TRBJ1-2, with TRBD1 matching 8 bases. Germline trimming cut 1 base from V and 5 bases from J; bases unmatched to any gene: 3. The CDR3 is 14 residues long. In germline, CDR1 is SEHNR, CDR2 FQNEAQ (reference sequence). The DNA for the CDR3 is TGTGCCAGCAGCTTAGAGGGACAGGCATATGGCTACACCTTC. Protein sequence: CASSLEGQAYGYTF.

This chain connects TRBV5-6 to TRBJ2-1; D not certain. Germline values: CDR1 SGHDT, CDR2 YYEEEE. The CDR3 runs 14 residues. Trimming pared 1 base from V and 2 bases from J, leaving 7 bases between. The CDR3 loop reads CASSLYDAYNEQFF. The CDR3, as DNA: TGTGCCAGCAGCTTGTATGACGCCTACAATGAGCAGTTCTTC.

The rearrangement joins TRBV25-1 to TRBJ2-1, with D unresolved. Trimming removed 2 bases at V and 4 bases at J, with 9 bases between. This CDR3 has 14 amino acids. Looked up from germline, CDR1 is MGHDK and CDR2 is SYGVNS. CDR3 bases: TGTGCCAGCAGTGAAGTCGCCGGGTACAATGAGCAGTTCTTC. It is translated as CASSEVAGYNEQFF.

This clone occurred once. In nucleotides, the CDR3 is TGTGCCAGCAGCCAAGACTGGCGGGGACAAGAGACCCAGTACTTC. Protein: CASSQDWRGQETQYF. J is TRBJ2-5 and V is TRBV3-1 (or the pseudogene TRBV3-2); the D gene is possibly TRBD2 (6 bases). CDR1 LGHDT and CDR2 YNNKEL come from the germline V gene (reference sequence). The V gene lost 0 bases and the J gene lost 2 bases, with 10 bases spanning the gap. The CDR3 contains 15 residues.

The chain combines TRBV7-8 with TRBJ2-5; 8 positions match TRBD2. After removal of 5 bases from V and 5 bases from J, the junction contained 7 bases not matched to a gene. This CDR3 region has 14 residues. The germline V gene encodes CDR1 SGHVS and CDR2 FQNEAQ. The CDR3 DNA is TGTGCCAGCAGCCCCGGGGGGGGGCGGGAGACCCAGTACTTC. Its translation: CASSPGGGRETQYF.

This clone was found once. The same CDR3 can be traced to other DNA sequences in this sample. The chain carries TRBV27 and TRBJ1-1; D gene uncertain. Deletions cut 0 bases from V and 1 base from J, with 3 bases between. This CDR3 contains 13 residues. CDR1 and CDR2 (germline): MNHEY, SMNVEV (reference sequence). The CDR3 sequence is CASSLSANTEAFF. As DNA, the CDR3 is TGTGCCAGCAGTTTATCAGCGAACACTGAAGCTTTCTTT.

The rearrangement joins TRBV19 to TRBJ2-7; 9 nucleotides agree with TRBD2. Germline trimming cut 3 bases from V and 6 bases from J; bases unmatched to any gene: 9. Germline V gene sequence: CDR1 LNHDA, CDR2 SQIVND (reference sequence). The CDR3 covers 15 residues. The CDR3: CASSIIAGVSGEQYF. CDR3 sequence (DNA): TGTGCCAGTAGTATTATAGCGGGAGTCTCAGGCGAGCAGTACTTC.

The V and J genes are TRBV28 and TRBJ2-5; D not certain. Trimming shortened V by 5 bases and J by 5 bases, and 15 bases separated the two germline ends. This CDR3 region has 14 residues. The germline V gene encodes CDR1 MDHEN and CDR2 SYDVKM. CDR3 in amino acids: CASSPHAKAETQYF. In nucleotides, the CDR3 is TGTGCCAGCAGTCCCCACGCGAAGGCGGAGACCCAGTACTTC.

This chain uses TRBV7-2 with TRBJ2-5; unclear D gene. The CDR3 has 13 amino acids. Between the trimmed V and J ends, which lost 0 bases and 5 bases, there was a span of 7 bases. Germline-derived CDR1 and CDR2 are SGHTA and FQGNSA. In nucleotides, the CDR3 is TGTGCCAGCAGCTTAGCCTTTTGGGAGACCCAGTACTTC. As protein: CASSLAFWETQYF.

The CDR3 is CASNSYGYNEQFF. The CDR3 bases are TGTGCCAGTAACAGCTATGGCTACAATGAGCAGTTCTTC. The V and J genes are TRBV19 and TRBJ2-1; no clear D gene. Trimming took off 7 bases at V and 3 bases at J, with 10 bases between the two ends. The CDR3 has 13 amino acids. The germline CDR1 and CDR2 sequences are LNHDA and SQIVND (reference sequence).

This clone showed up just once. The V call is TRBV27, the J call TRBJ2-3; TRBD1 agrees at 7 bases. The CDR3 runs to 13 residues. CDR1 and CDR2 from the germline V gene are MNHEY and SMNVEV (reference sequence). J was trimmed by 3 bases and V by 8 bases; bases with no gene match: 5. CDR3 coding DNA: TGTGCCAGCGGCGCACAGGGGACAGATACGCAGTATTTT. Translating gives CASGAQGTDTQYF.

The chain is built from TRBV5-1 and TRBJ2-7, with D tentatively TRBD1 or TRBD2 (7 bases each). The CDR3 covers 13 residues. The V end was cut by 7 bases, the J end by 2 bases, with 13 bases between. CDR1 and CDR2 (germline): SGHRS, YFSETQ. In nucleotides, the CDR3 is TGCGCCAGCGGGGGAGGGGGCGCCTACGAGCAGTACTTC. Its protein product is CASGGGGAYEQYF.